These T cell receptor beta chains were read from a single sample in a study of OX40 agonist ivuxolimab in advanced cancers. Repertoires were generated with immunoSEQ multiplex PCR, while TCRdb's copy carries only in-frame clones and drops some. The data show fewer than 35,000 clones, roughly four fifths seen once. This sample comprised CD4+ or CD8+ T cells sorted from blood, obtained in a trial of the OX40 agonist ivuxolimab. The receptors derive from an adult with an advanced solid tumor such as melanoma, head and neck, liver or kidney cancer. The CDR3 runs from the conserved cysteine through the conserved F or W. D genes are given only for firm matches. Size values are once, few and many counts, or a class for expanded clones, and some rows have none.

D	J	size	V	CDR3	DNA
TRBD2	TRBJ2-6	few	TRBV7-2	CASSLNVAGLWGANVLTF	TGTGCCAGCAGCTTAAATGTAGCGGGGTTATGGGGGGCCAACGTCCTGACTTTC
TRBD2	TRBJ2-3	NA	TRBV9	CASSVGLAGGTDTQYF	TGTGCCAGCAGCGTAGGGCTAGCGGGGGGCACAGATACGCAGTATTTT
TRBD1	TRBJ1-5	NA	TRBV6-9	CAGQAPAGGYQPQHF	TGTGCCGGCCAAGCCCCAGCAGGGGGATATCAGCCCCAGCATTTT
TRBD2	TRBJ2-2	NA	TRBV7-3	CASSLGAGSSGELFF	TGTGCCAGCAGCTTGGGAGCGGGATCCTCCGGGGAGCTGTTTTTT
NA	TRBJ2-1	NA	TRBV27	CASSPQPYNEQFF	TGTGCCAGCAGTCCTCAGCCCTACAATGAGCAGTTCTTC
TRBD1	TRBJ1-1	few	TRBV5-1	CATQQGIGNTEAFF	TGCGCAACCCAACAGGGGATAGGGAACACTGAAGCTTTCTTT
NA	TRBJ2-2	NA	TRBV11-2	CASRRQYTGELFF	TGTGCCAGCAGAAGGCAGTACACCGGGGAGCTGTTTTTT
TRBD2	TRBJ2-2	NA	TRBV4-3	CASSRHGTSGARELFF	TGCGCCAGCAGCCGTCACGGGACTAGTGGTGCGCGGGAGCTGTTTTTT
NA	TRBJ1-2	few	TRBV28	CASGQGHYGYTF	TGTGCCAGCGGCCAGGGGCACTATGGCTACACCTTC
NA	TRBJ2-1	NA	TRBV19	CASSPSRPGHYEQFF	TGTGCCAGTAGTCCTTCGAGGCCGGGGCACTATGAGCAGTTCTTC
NA	TRBJ2-5	NA	TRBV2	CASSRQAQGETQYF	TGTGCCAGCAGTCGACAGGCTCAGGGAGAGACCCAGTACTTC
TRBD1	TRBJ2-7	NA	TRBV6-5	CASRIRDRGSYEQYF	TGTGCCAGCAGGATCCGGGACAGGGGCTCCTACGAGCAGTACTTC
TRBD2	TRBJ2-1	NA	TRBV5-1	CASSLGGTTTYNEQFF	TGCGCCAGCAGCTTGGGTGGGACTACCACATACAATGAGCAGTTCTTC
TRBD1	TRBJ1-2	NA	TRBV6-1	CASSVGGTGLYYGYTF	TGTGCCAGCAGTGTAGGGGGGACAGGGCTCTACTATGGCTACACCTTC
TRBD2	TRBJ2-3	NA	TRBV4-2	CASSQGFGGGGDTQYF	TGTGCCAGCAGCCAAGGATTCGGCGGGGGTGGGGATACGCAGTATTTT
TRBD2	TRBJ2-1	few	TRBV28	CASSGRAGSYNEQFF	TGTGCCAGTAGCGGGAGGGCCGGGTCCTACAATGAGCAGTTCTTC
NA	TRBJ2-3	NA	TRBV28	CASSPDKRWDTDTQYF	TGTGCCAGCAGTCCCGATAAGAGGTGGGACACAGATACGCAGTATTTT
NA	TRBJ2-2	NA	TRBV9	CASSVEQDTGELFF	TGTGCCAGCAGCGTAGAACAGGACACCGGGGAGCTGTTTTTT
NA	TRBJ1-4	NA	TRBV5-1	CASSPGTTATNEKLFF	TGCGCCAGCAGTCCCGGGACAACCGCAACTAATGAAAAACTGTTTTTT
NA	TRBJ2-6	NA	TRBV14	CASSTPHGSGGANVLTF	TGTGCCAGCAGTACACCCCATGGGAGCGGTGGGGCCAACGTCCTGACTTTC
TRBD1	TRBJ2-6	few	TRBV27	CASSGQGAVGANVLTF	TGTGCCAGCTCGGGACAGGGGGCGGTGGGGGCCAACGTCCTGACTTTC
NA	TRBJ1-2	NA	TRBV5-4	CASSLGGAADYGYTF	TGTGCCAGCAGCTTGGGAGGGGCAGCCGACTATGGCTACACCTTC